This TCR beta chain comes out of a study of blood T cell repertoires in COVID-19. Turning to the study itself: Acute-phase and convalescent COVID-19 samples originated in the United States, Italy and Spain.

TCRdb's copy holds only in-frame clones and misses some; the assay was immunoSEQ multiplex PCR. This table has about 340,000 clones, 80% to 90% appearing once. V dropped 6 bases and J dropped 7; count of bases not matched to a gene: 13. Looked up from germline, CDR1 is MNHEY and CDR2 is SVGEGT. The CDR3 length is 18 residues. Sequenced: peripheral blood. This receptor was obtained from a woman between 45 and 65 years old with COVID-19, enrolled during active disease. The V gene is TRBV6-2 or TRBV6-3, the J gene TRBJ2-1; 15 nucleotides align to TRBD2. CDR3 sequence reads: CASSEWTSGRVSPNEQFF. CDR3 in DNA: TGTGCCAGCAGCGAATGGACTAGCGGGAGGGTATCCCCAAATGAGCAGTTCTTC.